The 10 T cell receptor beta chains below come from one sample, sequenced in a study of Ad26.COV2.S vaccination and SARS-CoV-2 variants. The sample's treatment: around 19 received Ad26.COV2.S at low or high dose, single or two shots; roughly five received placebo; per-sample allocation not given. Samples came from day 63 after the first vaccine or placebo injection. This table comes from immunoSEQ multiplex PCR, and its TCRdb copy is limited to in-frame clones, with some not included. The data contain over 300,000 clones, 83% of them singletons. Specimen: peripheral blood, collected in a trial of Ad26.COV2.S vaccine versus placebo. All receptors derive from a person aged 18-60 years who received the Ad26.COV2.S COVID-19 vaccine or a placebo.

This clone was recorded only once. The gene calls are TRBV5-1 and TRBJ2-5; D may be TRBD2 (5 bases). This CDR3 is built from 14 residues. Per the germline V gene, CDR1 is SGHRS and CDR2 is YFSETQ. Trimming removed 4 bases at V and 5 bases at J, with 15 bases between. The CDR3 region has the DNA TGCGCCAGCAGCCCTTTAGGACGAGGGGAGACCCAGTACTTC. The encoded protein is CASSPLGRGETQYF.

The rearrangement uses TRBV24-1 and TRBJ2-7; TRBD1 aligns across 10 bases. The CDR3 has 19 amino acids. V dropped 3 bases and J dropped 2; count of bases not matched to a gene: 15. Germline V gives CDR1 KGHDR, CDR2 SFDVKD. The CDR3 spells CATSDTGTGEGTMTYEQYF. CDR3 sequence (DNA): TGTGCCACCAGTGATACCGGGACAGGGGAAGGCACCATGACCTACGAGCAGTACTTC.

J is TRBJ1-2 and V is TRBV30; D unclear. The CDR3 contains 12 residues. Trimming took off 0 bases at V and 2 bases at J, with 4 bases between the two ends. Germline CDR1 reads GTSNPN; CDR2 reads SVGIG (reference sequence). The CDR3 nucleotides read TGTGCCTGGAGTGTCCAGAACTATGGCTACACCTTC. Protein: CAWSVQNYGYTF. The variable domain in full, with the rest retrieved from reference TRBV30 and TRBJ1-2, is SQTIHQWPATLVQPVGSPLSLECTVEGTSNPNLYWYRQAAGRGLQLLFYSVGIGQISSEVPQNLSASRPQDRQFILSSKKLLLSDSGFYLCAWSVQNYGYTFGSGTRLTVV.

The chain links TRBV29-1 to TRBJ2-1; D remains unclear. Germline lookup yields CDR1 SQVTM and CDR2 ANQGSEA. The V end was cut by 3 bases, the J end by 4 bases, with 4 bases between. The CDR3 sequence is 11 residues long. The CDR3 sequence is CSVDRYNEQFF. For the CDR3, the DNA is TGCAGCGTTGATCGGTACAATGAGCAGTTCTTC.

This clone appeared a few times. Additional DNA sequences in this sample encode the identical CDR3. CDR3 sequence reads: CASSIGQLNQPQHF. The CDR3 bases are TGTGCCAGTAGTATCGGACAGCTCAATCAGCCCCAGCATTTT. The V call is TRBV19, the J call TRBJ1-5, with a tentative D call TRBD1 (6 bases). Germline V gives CDR1 LNHDA, CDR2 SQIVND (reference sequence). The CDR3 sequence is 14 residues long. The V end lost 3 bases, the J end lost 3 bases, and 9 bases lay between the germline ends.

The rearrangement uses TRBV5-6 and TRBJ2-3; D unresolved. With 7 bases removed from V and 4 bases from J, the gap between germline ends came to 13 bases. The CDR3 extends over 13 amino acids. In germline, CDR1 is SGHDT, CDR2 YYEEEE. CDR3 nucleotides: TGTGCCAGCTGCCCCCTGGGGTCAGATACGCAGTATTTT. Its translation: CASCPLGSDTQYF.

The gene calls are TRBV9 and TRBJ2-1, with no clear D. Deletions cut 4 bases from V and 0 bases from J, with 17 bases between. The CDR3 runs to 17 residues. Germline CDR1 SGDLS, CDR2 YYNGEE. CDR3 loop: CASSPRTLVTSYNEQFF. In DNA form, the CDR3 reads TGTGCCAGCAGCCCCCGGACCCTTGTTACCTCCTACAATGAGCAGTTCTTC.

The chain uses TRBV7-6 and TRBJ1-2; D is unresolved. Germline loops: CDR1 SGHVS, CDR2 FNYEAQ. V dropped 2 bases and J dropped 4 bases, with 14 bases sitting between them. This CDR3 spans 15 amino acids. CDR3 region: CASSLPLPSGYGYTF. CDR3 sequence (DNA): TGTGCCAGCAGCTTACCCCTCCCATCAGGCTATGGCTACACCTTC.

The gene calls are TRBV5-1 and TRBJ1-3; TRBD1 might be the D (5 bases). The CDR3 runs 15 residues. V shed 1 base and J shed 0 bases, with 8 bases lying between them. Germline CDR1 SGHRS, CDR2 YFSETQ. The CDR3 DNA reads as TGCGCCAGCAGCTTGCAGGGAATCTCTGGAAACACCATATATTTT. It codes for CASSLQGISGNTIYF. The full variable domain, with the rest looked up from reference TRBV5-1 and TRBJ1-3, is KAGVTQTPRYLIKTRGQQVTLSCSPISGHRSVSWYQQTPGQGLQFLFEYFSETQRNKGNFPGRFSGRQFSNSRSEMNVSTLELGDSALYLCASSLQGISGNTIYFGEGSWLTVV.

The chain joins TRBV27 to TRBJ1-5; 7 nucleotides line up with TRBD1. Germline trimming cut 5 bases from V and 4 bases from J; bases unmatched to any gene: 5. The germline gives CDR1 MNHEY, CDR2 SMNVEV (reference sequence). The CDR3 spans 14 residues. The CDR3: CASSGTAANQPQHF. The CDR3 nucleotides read TGTGCCAGCAGTGGGACAGCCGCTAATCAGCCCCAGCATTTT.